This entry features one T cell receptor beta chain sequence. Its antigen remains unidentified. Germline trimming cut 6 bases from V and 2 bases from J; bases unmatched to any gene: 6. The CDR3 consists of 16 residues. Germline CDR1 MNHGY, CDR2 SAAAGT. The sample is drawn from a study of T cell repertoires in cytomegalovirus infection. For the study at large: As its CMV epitopes, the study selected recently identified HLA-C-restricted and well-studied HLA-B-restricted targets. Public TCR beta signature analysis indicated the presence of both CMV infection and matching HLA type. Study-level findings and limits: Summed frequency of public TCR beta families distinguished CMV carriers with the relevant HLA.

From the reads, TCRdb called clonotypes with MiXCR, one entry per CDR3 protein. The table includes hundreds of thousands of distinct CDR3 sequences, about 42% detected once. The sequence was obtained from a human donor in good health (CMV status not recorded). Some clones in this sample may be carry-over from other donors' samples. The sequencing used cultured PBMCs, collected from culture after CMV antigen stimulation. This chain uses TRBV6-8 with TRBJ1-6, with TRBD1 matching 8 bases. The CDR3 reads CASSQGAEPYNSPLHF. The CDR3 DNA follows: TGTGCCAGCAGCCAGGGGGCCGAGCCCTATAATTCACCCCTCCACTTT.